The 4 T cell receptor beta chains given below trace back to one sample, sequenced in a study of human T cells and chemical hapten exposure. TCRdb ran MiXCR on the RACE reads and lists one entry per CDR3 protein. The repertoire holds approximately 82,000 distinct CDR3 sequences, with around 11% as singletons. Time point meaning: patch test 1, 2 weeks after DPC sensitization. Noted treatment: therapeutic diphenylcyclopropenone sensitization with weekly scalp DPC. The source was whole blood, collected in connection with sensitization to the hapten diphenylcyclopropenone (DPC). Every receptor here comes from a woman between 55 and 75 years old with alopecia areata. Some clones in this sample may be carry-over from other donors' samples.

The chain employs TRBV29-1 and TRBJ1-2; D ambiguous. This CDR3 spans 12 amino acids. Germline assignment: CDR1 SQVTM and CDR2 ANQGSEA. Deletions cut 3 bases from V and 3 bases from J, with 8 bases between. The CDR3 loop reads CSVDSYYYGYTF. CDR3 DNA sequence: TGCAGCGTTGACAGCTACTACTATGGCTACACCTTC.

In its sample, this clonotype was seen a few times. The chain combines TRBV5-1 with TRBJ2-3; D gene ambiguous. Looked up from germline, CDR1 is SGHRS and CDR2 is YFSETQ. V shed 0 bases and J shed 0 bases, with 8 bases lying between them. The length of the CDR3 is 15 residues. CDR3 in DNA: TGCGCCAGCAGCTTGGGGGCAGCTAGCACAGATACGCAGTATTTT. This sequence encodes CASSLGAASTDTQYF.

This clonotype came up a few times. V and J are TRBV9 and TRBJ1-1; D is perhaps TRBD1 (5 bases). The CDR3 is 14 amino acids. CDR1 is SGDLS and CDR2 is YYNGEE in the germline V gene. The V and J ends lost 3 bases and 7 bases respectively, with 16 bases between them. In nucleotides, the CDR3 is TGTGCCAGCAGCGACGGACCTCTGGGGGATGAAGCTTTCTTT. This encodes CASSDGPLGDEAFF.

This clonotype was counted a few times. At one boundary the junction diverges from the germline segment, which might be a read error. The V call is TRBV24-1, the J call TRBJ2-3, with D perhaps matching TRBD1 or TRBD2 (7 bases each). The length of the CDR3 is 16 residues. Germline values: CDR1 KGHDR, CDR2 SFDVKD. This chain's CDR3 is CVTSDPTQGRVDTQYF. For the CDR3, the DNA is TGTGTCACCAGTGATCCGACACAGGGGAGGGTAGATACGCAGTATTTT.